The following is a T cell receptor (beta chain) sequence with its context. Its antigen is unknown. The data originate from a study of shared clonotypes between healthy human individuals. As for the study in general: There were three CD4 naive, three CD4 memory, two CD8 naive and one CD8 memory plates per donor. Study results and caveats: In this cohort, only blood was sampled, and tissue repertoires likely differ.

Germline V gene data show CDR1 as MDHEN and CDR2 as SYDVKM. The length of the CDR3 is 15 residues. TCRdb's table, derived via immunoSEQ multiplex PCR, lists solely in-frame clones and lacks some. The sample carries around 550,000 clones, about 96% recorded once. The receptor was derived from a young woman in good health. The material sequenced was naive CD4+ T cells sorted from blood. Subset defined: CD45RA+ positively selected. This chain connects TRBV28 to TRBJ2-5; D remains ambiguous. The DNA matches TRBJ2-7 better at its end, which makes the J call doubtful. The CDR3 DNA reads TGTGCCAGCAGCTACACGGCCATAGCCGCCTACGAGCAGTACTTC. It codes for CASSYTAIAAYEQYF.